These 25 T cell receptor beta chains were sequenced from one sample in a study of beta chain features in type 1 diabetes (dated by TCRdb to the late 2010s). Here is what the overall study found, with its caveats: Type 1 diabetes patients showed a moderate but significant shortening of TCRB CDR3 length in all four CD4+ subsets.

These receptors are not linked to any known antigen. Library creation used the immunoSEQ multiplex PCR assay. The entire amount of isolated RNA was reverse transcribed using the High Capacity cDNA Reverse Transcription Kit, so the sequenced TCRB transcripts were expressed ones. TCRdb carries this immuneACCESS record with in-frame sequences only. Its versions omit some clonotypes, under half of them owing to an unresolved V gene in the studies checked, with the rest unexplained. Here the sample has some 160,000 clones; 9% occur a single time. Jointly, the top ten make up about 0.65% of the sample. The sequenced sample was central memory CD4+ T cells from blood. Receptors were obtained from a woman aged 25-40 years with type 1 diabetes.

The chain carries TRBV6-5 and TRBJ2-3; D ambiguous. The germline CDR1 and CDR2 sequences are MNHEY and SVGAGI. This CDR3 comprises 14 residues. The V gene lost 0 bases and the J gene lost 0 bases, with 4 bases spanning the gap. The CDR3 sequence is CASSYSPSTDTQYF. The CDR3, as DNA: TGTGCCAGCAGTTACTCTCCTAGCACAGATACGCAGTATTTT.

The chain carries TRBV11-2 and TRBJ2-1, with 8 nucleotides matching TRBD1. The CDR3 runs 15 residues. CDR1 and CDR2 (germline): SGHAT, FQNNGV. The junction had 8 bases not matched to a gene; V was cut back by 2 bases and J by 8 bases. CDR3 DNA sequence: TGTGCCAGCAGCTTACAGGGACAGGTATTGGATGAGCAGTTCTTC. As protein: CASSLQGQVLDEQFF.

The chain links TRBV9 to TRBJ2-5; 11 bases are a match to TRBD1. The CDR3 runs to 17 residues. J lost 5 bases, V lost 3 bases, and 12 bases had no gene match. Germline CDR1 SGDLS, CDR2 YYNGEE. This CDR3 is CASSGGQGAYLLETQYF. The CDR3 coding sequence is TGTGCCAGCAGCGGCGGACAGGGGGCCTATCTGCTCGAGACCCAGTACTTC.

The DNA of the CDR3 is TGTGCCAGCAGCGCCGCCGGGTCTTTGAACACTGAAGCTTTCTTT. It is translated as CASSAAGSLNTEAFF. V usage is TRBV7-9 and J usage is TRBJ1-1, with D hard to call. Germline CDR1 reads SEHNR; CDR2 reads FQNEAQ (reference sequence). V was clipped by 5 bases and J by 0 bases, with 13 bases between them. This CDR3 is built from 15 residues.

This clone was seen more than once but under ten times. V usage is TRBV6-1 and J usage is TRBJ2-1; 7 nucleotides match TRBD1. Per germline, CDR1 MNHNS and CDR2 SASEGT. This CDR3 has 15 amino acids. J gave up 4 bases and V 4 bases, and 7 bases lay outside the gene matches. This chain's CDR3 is CASSVPGQRYNEQFF. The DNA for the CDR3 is TGTGCCAGCAGTGTACCGGGACAGAGATACAATGAGCAGTTCTTC.

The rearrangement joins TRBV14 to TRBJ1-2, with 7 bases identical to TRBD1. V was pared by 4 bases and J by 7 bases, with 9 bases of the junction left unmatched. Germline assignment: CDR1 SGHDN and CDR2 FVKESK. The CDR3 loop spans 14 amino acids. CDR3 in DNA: TGTGCCAGCAGCCCTGTAACAGGGGATCGTGGCTACACCTTC. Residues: CASSPVTGDRGYTF.

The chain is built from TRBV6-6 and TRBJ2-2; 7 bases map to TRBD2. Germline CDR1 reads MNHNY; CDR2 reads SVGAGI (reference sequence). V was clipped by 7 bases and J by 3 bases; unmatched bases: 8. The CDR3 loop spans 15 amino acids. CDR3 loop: CASIVSSGYTGELFF. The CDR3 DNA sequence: TGTGCCAGCATCGTCTCTAGCGGCTACACCGGGGAGCTGTTTTTT.

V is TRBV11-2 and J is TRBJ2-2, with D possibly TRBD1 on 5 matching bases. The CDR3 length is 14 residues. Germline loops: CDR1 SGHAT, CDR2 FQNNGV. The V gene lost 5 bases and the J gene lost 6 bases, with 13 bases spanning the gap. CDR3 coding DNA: TGTGCCAGCAGCCCAGGGTTGGATGCCGGGGAGCTGTTTTTT. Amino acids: CASSPGLDAGELFF.

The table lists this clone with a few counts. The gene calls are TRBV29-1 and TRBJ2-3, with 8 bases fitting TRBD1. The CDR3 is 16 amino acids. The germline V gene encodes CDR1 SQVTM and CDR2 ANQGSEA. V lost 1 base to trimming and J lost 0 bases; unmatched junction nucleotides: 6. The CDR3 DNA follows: TGCAGCGTTGAAGGGACAGGGTCTTCTAGCACAGATACGCAGTATTTT. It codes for CSVEGTGSSSTDTQYF.

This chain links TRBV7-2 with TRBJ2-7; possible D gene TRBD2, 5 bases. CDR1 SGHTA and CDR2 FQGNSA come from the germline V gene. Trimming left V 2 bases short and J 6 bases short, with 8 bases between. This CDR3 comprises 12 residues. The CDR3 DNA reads TGTGCCAGCAGCTTATTGGGGAGCGAGCAGTACTTC. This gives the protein CASSLLGSEQYF. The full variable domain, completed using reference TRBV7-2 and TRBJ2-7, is GAGVSQSPSNKVTEKGKDVELRCDPISGHTALYWYRQSLGQGLEFLIYFQGNSAPDKSGLPSDRFSAERTGGSVSTLTIQRTQQEDSAVYLCASSLLGSEQYFGPGTRLTVT.

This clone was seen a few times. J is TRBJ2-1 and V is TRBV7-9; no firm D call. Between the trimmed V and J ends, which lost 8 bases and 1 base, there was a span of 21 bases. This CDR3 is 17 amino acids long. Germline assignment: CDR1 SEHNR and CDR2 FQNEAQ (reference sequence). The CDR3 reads CASLRVLPLESYNEQFF. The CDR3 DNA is TGTGCCAGCCTTCGGGTTCTGCCTCTGGAGTCCTACAATGAGCAGTTCTTC.

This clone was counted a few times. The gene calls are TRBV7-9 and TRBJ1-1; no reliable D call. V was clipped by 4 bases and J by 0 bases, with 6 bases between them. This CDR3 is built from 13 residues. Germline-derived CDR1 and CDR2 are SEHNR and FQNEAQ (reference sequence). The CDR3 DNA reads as TGTGCCAGCAGCTCTGAGCTGAACACTGAAGCTTTCTTT. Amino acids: CASSSELNTEAFF.

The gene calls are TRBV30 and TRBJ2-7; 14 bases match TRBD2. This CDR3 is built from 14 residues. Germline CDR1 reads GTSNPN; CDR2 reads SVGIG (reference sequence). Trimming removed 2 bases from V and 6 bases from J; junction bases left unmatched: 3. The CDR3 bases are TGTGCCTGGAGTCCGGGACTAGCGGGAGTCGAGCAGTACTTC. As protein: CAWSPGLAGVEQYF.

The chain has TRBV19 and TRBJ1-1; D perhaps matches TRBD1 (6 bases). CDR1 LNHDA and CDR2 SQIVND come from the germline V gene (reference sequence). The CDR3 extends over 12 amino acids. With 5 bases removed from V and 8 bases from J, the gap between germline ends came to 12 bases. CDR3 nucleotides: TGTGCCAGTAGTCCGCAGGACAGCGAAGCTTTCTTT. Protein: CASSPQDSEAFF.

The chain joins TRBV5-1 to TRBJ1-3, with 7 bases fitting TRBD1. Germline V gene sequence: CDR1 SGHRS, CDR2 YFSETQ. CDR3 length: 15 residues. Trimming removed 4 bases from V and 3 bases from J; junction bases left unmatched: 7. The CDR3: CASSPTGARGNTIYF. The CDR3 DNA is TGCGCCAGCAGCCCTACAGGGGCGCGTGGAAACACCATATATTTT. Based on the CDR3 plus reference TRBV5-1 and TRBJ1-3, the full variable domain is KAGVTQTPRYLIKTRGQQVTLSCSPISGHRSVSWYQQTPGQGLQFLFEYFSETQRNKGNFPGRFSGRQFSNSRSEMNVSTLELGDSALYLCASSPTGARGNTIYFGEGSWLTVV.

CDR3 DNA sequence: TGTGCCAGCAGAAACAGGGAAGCTTTCTTT. As protein: CASRNREAFF. The V and J genes are TRBV2 and TRBJ1-1; TRBD1 might be the D (5 bases). V gave up 6 bases and J gave up 8 bases, with 7 bases separating them. The CDR3 length is 10 residues. Per germline, CDR1 SNHLY and CDR2 FYNNEI.

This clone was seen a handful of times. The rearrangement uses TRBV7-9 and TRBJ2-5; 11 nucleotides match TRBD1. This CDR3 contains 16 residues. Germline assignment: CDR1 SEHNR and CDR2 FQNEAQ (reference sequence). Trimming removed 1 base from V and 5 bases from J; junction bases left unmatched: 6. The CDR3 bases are TGTGCCAGCAGCTTAGGCGGACAGGGGGCATTGGAGACCCAGTACTTC. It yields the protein CASSLGGQGALETQYF.

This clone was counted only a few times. The CDR3 loop is CASNQQGHPVVGQETQYF. CDR3 DNA sequence: TGTGCCAGCAACCAGCAGGGGCACCCCGTGGTGGGACAAGAGACCCAGTACTTC. The rearrangement uses TRBV27 and TRBJ2-5, with D perhaps TRBD1 (6 bases). The CDR3 has 18 residues. Germline V gives CDR1 MNHEY, CDR2 SMNVEV (reference sequence). V was shortened by 7 bases and J by 2 bases, with 26 bases between the two germline ends.

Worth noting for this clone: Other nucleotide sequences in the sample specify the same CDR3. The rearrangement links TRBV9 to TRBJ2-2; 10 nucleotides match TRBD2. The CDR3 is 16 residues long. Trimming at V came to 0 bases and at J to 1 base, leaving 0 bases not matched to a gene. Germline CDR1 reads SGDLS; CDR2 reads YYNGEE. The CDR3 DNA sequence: TGTGCCAGCAGCGTAGGACTAGCGGGGAACACCGGGGAGCTGTTTTTT. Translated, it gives CASSVGLAGNTGELFF. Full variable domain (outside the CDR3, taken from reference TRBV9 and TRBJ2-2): DSGVTQTPKHLITATGQRVTLRCSPRSGDLSVYWYQQSLDQGLQFLIQYYNGEERAKGNILERFSAQQFPDLHSELNLSSLELGDSALYFCASSVGLAGNTGELFFGEGSRLTVL.

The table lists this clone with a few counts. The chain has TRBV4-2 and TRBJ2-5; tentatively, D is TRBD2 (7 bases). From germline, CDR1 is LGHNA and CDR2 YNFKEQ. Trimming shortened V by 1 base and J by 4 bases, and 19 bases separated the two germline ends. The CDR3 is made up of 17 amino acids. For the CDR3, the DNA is TGTGCCAGCAGCCAAGGAGCCCAGCGGGGAGGGGGAGAGACCCAGTACTTC. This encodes CASSQGAQRGGGETQYF.

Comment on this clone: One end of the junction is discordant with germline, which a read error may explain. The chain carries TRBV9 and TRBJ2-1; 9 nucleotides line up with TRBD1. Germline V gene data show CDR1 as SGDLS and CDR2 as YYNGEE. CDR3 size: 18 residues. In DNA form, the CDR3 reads TGTGCCAGGAGCTTGACAGGGGGACTCCTTAGCTCCTACAATAAGCAGTTCTTC. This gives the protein CARSLTGGLLSSYNKQFF.

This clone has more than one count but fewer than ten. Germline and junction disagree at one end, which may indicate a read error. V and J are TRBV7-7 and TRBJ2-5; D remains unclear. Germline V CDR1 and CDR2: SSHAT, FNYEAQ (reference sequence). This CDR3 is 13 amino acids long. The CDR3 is CASSLETEETQYF. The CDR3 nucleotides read TGTGCTAGCAGCTTAGAAACAGAAGAGACCCAGTACTTC.

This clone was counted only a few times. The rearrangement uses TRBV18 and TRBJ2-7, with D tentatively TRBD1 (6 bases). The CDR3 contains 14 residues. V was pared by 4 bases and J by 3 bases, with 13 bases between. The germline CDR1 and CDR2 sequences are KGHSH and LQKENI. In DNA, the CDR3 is TGTGCCAGCTCACTCAAGACAGGTAGCTACGAGCAGTACTTC. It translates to CASSLKTGSYEQYF.

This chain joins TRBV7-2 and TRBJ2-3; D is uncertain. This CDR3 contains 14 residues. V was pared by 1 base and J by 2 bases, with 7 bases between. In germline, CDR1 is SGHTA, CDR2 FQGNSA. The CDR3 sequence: CASSLGPLTDTQYF. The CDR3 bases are TGTGCCAGCAGCTTAGGCCCACTCACAGATACGCAGTATTTT.

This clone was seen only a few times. Written as DNA, the CDR3 is TGTGCCTGGAGTTCTGGACTAGTCAATGAGCAGTTCTTC. It is translated as CAWSSGLVNEQFF. The J gene is TRBJ2-1, the V gene TRBV30; 7 positions match TRBD2. The CDR3 runs 13 residues. Germline values: CDR1 GTSNPN, CDR2 SVGIG (reference sequence). J was trimmed by 6 bases and V by 2 bases; bases with no gene match: 4.